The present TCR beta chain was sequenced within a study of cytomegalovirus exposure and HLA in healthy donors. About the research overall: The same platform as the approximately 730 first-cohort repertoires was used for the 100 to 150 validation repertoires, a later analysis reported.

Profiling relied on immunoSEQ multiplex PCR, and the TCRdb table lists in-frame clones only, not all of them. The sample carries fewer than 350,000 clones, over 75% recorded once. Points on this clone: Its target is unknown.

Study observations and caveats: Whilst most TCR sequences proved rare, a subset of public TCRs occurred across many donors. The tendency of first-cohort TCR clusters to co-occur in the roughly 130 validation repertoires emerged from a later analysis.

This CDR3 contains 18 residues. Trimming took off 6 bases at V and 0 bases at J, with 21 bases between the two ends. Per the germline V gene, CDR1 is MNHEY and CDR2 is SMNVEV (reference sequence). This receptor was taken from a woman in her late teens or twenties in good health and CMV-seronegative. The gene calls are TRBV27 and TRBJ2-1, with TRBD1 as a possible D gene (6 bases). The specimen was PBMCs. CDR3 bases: TGTGCCAGCAGAAAAAGTAGGACAGCGTCCACCTCCTACAATGAGCAGTTCTTC. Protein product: CASRKSRTASTSYNEQFF.